This T cell receptor beta chain appears in the sequencing data of a study of blood T cell repertoires in COVID-19. Whole-study context: Samples taken during acute and convalescent COVID-19 were collected in the United States, Italy and Spain.

Trimming left V 4 bases short and J 3 bases short, with 17 bases between. Germline CDR1 reads LNHNV; CDR2 reads YYDKDF (reference sequence). The CDR3 is 16 residues long. The cohort comprised adults aged 18 to 89 years residing in about two dozen US areas. Recovered participants had two consecutive negative NP/OP PCR tests, healthcare professional clearance, or symptom resolution. Per the original data handling: Quantification of nucleated cells was approximated via reference gene primer amplification. Repertoires were generated with immunoSEQ multiplex PCR, while TCRdb's copy carries only in-frame clones and drops some. V and J calls and clone size are those listed in that table; D and trimming were worked out from the DNA. Among some 300,000 clones listed, roughly 89% were seen once.

This receptor was identified in a young woman who had recovered from COVID-19. The sequencing sample was made of PBMCs or T cells enriched from blood (not recorded which). The chain combines TRBV15 with TRBJ2-3; maybe TRBD2 (7 bases). The chain's CDR3 is CATSIGGRGWTDTQYF. In nucleotides, the CDR3 is TGTGCCACCAGCATCGGGGGGAGGGGGTGGACAGATACGCAGTATTTT.